Below, 21 T cell receptor beta chains from the same sample are listed, as sequenced in a study of radiotherapy plus CTLA-4 blockade in lung cancer. Assay used: immunoSEQ multiplex PCR; TCRdb lists only in-frame clones, some missing. The profile shows 80,000 or so clones, 78% of them singletons. Sequencing was performed on peripheral blood, taken from a patient treated with radiotherapy plus ipilimumab. These receptors were taken from a human donor with non-small cell lung cancer who had a partial response to radiotherapy plus ipilimumab. Some clones in this sample may be carry-over from other donors' samples.

This chain joins TRBV7-2 and TRBJ2-7; weak D call: TRBD2 (6 bases). Germline V gene data show CDR1 as SGHTA and CDR2 as FQGNSA. This CDR3 region has 16 residues. V was shortened by 4 bases and J by 3 bases, with 19 bases between the two germline ends. The DNA for the CDR3 is TGTGCCAGCAGCTCCCGGGGAGGACTCCGAATCTACGAGCAGTACTTC. It encodes CASSSRGGLRIYEQYF.

The J gene is TRBJ1-6, the V gene TRBV4-2; D perhaps matches TRBD1 (5 bases). Trimming removed 3 bases at V and 3 bases at J, with 12 bases between. Per the germline V gene, CDR1 is LGHNA and CDR2 is YNFKEQ. This CDR3 is 16 amino acids long. The CDR3 loop is CASSQADNGYNSPLHF. The CDR3 DNA sequence: TGTGCCAGCAGCCAGGCGGACAATGGCTATAATTCACCCCTCCACTTT.

The chain is built from TRBV5-1 and TRBJ2-2; maybe TRBD1 (6 bases). Per germline, CDR1 SGHRS and CDR2 YFSETQ. The ends were cut back, 1 base at V and 1 base at J, with 8 bases in the middle. The CDR3 has 15 residues. Here the CDR3 DNA reads TGCGCCAGCAGCTTGCAAGGGGGGAACACCGGGGAGCTGTTTTTT. Protein product: CASSLQGGNTGELFF.

The chain is built from TRBV29-1 and TRBJ1-2; a weak D match, TRBD1 (5 bases). The CDR3 sequence is 14 residues long. In germline, CDR1 is SQVTM, CDR2 ANQGSEA. V dropped 4 bases and J dropped 1 base, with 13 bases sitting between them. In DNA form, the CDR3 reads TGCAGCGTTGTGCTTCAGACAGTTAACTATGGCTACACCTTC. Residues: CSVVLQTVNYGYTF.

The chain recombines TRBV5-1 with TRBJ2-7; 10 nucleotides line up with TRBD2. CDR1 is SGHRS, CDR2 YFSETQ, per germline. Trimming at V came to 3 bases and at J to 2 bases, leaving 14 bases not matched to a gene. This CDR3 has 18 residues. CDR3 region: CASSSQSLTSGYPYEQYF. As DNA, the CDR3 is TGCGCCAGCAGCTCCCAGTCTCTGACTAGCGGGTATCCCTACGAGCAGTACTTC.

The genes are TRBV5-1 and TRBJ1-1; D gene unclear. Trimming left V 4 bases short and J 5 bases short, with 15 bases between. This CDR3 spans 14 amino acids. CDR1 and CDR2 from the germline V gene are SGHRS and YFSETQ. The CDR3 coding sequence is TGCGCCAGCAGCGGACTGGGGATAATGACTGAAGCTTTCTTT. It yields the protein CASSGLGIMTEAFF. Complete variable domain (other parts from reference TRBV5-1 and TRBJ1-1): KAGVTQTPRYLIKTRGQQVTLSCSPISGHRSVSWYQQTPGQGLQFLFEYFSETQRNKGNFPGRFSGRQFSNSRSEMNVSTLELGDSALYLCASSGLGIMTEAFFGQGTRLTVV.

This chain uses TRBV11-2 with TRBJ2-7; D ambiguous. The CDR3 runs to 15 residues. Germline-derived CDR1 and CDR2 are SGHAT and FQNNGV. With 0 bases removed from V and 3 bases from J, the gap between germline ends came to 12 bases. CDR3 residues: CASSLERDKRYEQYF. The CDR3 coding sequence is TGTGCCAGCAGCTTAGAACGAGACAAACGCTACGAGCAGTACTTC. The whole variable domain, filled in from reference TRBV11-2 and TRBJ2-7, reads EAGVAQSPRYKIIEKRQSVAFWCNPISGHATLYWYQQILGQGPKLLIQFQNNGVVDDSQLPKDRFSAERLKGVDSTLKIQPAKLEDSAVYLCASSLERDKRYEQYFGPGTRLTVT.

This chain joins TRBV7-7 and TRBJ2-7; 11 bases line up with TRBD2. Germline V lookup: CDR1 SSHAT, CDR2 FNYEAQ (reference sequence). This CDR3 comprises 15 residues. J was trimmed by 2 bases and V by 0 bases; bases with no gene match: 0. In nucleotides, the CDR3 is TGTGCCAGCAGCTTAGCTAGCGGGAGGGCCTACGAGCAGTACTTC. This translates into CASSLASGRAYEQYF. Variable domain in full (rest from reference TRBV7-7 and TRBJ2-7): GAGVSQSPRYKVTKRGQDVTLRCDPISSHATLYWYQQALGQGPEFLTYFNYEAQPDKSGLPSDRFSAERPEGSISTLTIQRTEQRDSAMYRCASSLASGRAYEQYFGPGTRLTVT.

The chain is built from TRBV7-3 and TRBJ2-2; 10 bases align to TRBD2. Germline CDR1 reads SGHTA; CDR2 reads FQGTGA. The CDR3 is 17 amino acids. The J segment lost 7 bases and the V segment lost 2 bases, leaving 10 bases of the junction unmatched. The chain's CDR3 is CASSLWASGSSGGELFF. Here the CDR3 DNA reads TGTGCCAGCAGCTTATGGGCTAGCGGGAGTTCAGGCGGGGAGCTGTTTTTT.

This clone was seen once. The gene calls are TRBV2 and TRBJ2-1; 7 bases are a match to TRBD1. The CDR3 is made up of 15 amino acids. V lost 7 bases to trimming and J lost 8 bases; unmatched junction nucleotides: 14. Germline lookup yields CDR1 SNHLY and CDR2 FYNNEI. CDR3 nucleotide sequence: TGTGCCAGCACCCTGACAGGGACAGTCGTCGATGAGCAGTTCTTC. Amino acids: CASTLTGTVVDEQFF.

This clone has more than one count but fewer than ten. CDR3 DNA sequence: TGTGCCAGCACAGTCGGGGACTATGGCTACACCTTC. Residues: CASTVGDYGYTF. The rearrangement uses TRBV6-6 and TRBJ1-2; no clear D gene. Germline V gene data show CDR1 as MNHNY and CDR2 as SVGAGI (reference sequence). The CDR3 covers 12 residues. V was cut by 7 bases and J by 3 bases, with 9 bases left in between.

The V gene is TRBV7-9, the J gene TRBJ1-5, with 11 bases lining up with TRBD1. Germline V CDR1 and CDR2: SEHNR, FQNEAQ (reference sequence). The length of the CDR3 is 19 residues. V was clipped by 5 bases and J by 3 bases; unmatched bases: 15. The CDR3 loop reads CASSPDNEGQGANNQPQHF. The DNA of the CDR3 is TGTGCCAGCAGCCCCGACAATGAAGGACAGGGGGCGAACAATCAGCCCCAGCATTTT. Using reference TRBV7-9 and TRBJ1-5 for the parts outside the CDR3, the full variable domain is DTGVSQNPRHKITKRGQNVTFRCDPISEHNRLYWYRQTLGQGPEFLTYFQNEAQLEKSRLLSDRFSAERPKGSFSTLEIQRTEQGDSAMYLCASSPDNEGQGANNQPQHFGDGTRLSIL.

The chain couples TRBV4-1 to TRBJ2-7; 8 bases align to TRBD2. The CDR3 has 16 residues. Germline CDR1 reads MGHRA; CDR2 reads YSYEKL. The V and J ends lost 0 bases and 6 bases, in that order; junction bases with no gene match: 10. As DNA, the CDR3 is TGCGCCAGCAGCCAAGATTTAGGGGGACTAGTGGCCGAGCAGTACTTC. It is translated as CASSQDLGGLVAEQYF.

V gene TRBV2 combines with J gene TRBJ1-1; 10 nucleotides align to TRBD1. The CDR3 spans 14 residues. Germline V lookup: CDR1 SNHLY, CDR2 FYNNEI. J was trimmed by 1 base and V by 6 bases; bases with no gene match: 2. CDR3 sequence (DNA): TGTGCCAGCAGAAGGGACAGGGGGAACACTGAAGCTTTCTTT. Protein sequence: CASRRDRGNTEAFF. The whole variable domain, remainder taken from reference TRBV2 and TRBJ1-1, is EPEVTQTPSHQVTQMGQEVILRCVPISNHLYFYWYRQILGQKVEFLVSFYNNEISEKSEIFDDQFSVERPDGSNFTLKIRSTKLEDSAMYFCASRRDRGNTEAFFGQGTRLTVV.

The rearrangement joins TRBV11-1 to TRBJ2-1; D may be TRBD2 (6 bases). CDR1 is SGHAT, CDR2 FQDESV, per germline (reference sequence). The V gene lost 2 bases and the J gene lost 7 bases, with 21 bases spanning the gap. The CDR3 is made up of 17 amino acids. The CDR3 DNA reads TGTGCCAGCAGCTTATTAGATGTCGGCGGGGTATGGAATGAGCAGTTCTTC. Translating gives CASSLLDVGGVWNEQFF.

This clone has a single count. The chain joins TRBV9 to TRBJ2-2; 8 positions agree with TRBD2. The germline V gene has CDR1 SGDLS and CDR2 YYNGEE. With V trimmed by 6 bases and J by 3 bases, 10 bases remained unmatched. CDR3 size: 16 residues. The CDR3 is CASTSGAGGYTGELFF. For the CDR3, the DNA is TGTGCCAGCACCTCAGGGGCGGGAGGATACACCGGGGAGCTGTTTTTT.

This rearrangement joins TRBV19 to TRBJ1-1, with TRBD1 identical over 8 bases. Trimming cost V 5 bases and J 4 bases; bases outside gene matches: 15. The CDR3 consists of 17 residues. Germline assignment: CDR1 LNHDA and CDR2 SQIVND (reference sequence). This CDR3 reads CASSVQGAVVMGTEAFF. The CDR3 DNA is TGTGCCAGTAGTGTTCAGGGGGCGGTCGTAATGGGCACTGAAGCTTTCTTT. The full variable domain, in which reference TRBV19 and TRBJ1-1 provide the parts outside the CDR3, is DGGITQSPKYLFRKEGQNVTLSCEQNLNHDAMYWYRQDPGQGLRLIYYSQIVNDFQKGDIAEGYSVSREKKESFPLTVTSAQKNPTAFYLCASSVQGAVVMGTEAFFGQGTRLTVV.

The chain has TRBV7-3 and TRBJ2-7; 8 nucleotides agree with TRBD2. The germline gives CDR1 SGHTA, CDR2 FQGTGA. The length of the CDR3 is 14 residues. V was clipped by 5 bases and J by 0 bases; unmatched bases: 3. CDR3 bases: TGTGCCAGCAGCCGGGGGGGAAGCTCCTACGAGCAGTACTTC. It specifies CASSRGGSSYEQYF. Based on the CDR3 plus reference TRBV7-3 and TRBJ2-7, the full variable domain is GAGVSQTPSNKVTEKGKYVELRCDPISGHTALYWYRQSLGQGPEFLIYFQGTGAADDSGLPNDRFFAVRPEGSVSTLKIQRTERGDSAVYLCASSRGGSSYEQYFGPGTRLTVT.

The chain couples TRBV21-1 to TRBJ2-7; the table gives TRBD2 as D, unverified against the DNA. TRBV21-1 is marked as a pseudogene. CDR3 length: 16 amino acids. Here the CDR3 DNA reads TGTGCCAGCAGCAAAGGGCTAGCGGGAACCTCCTACGAGCAGTACTTC. Protein product: CASSKGLAGTSYEQYF.

The J gene is TRBJ2-1, the V gene TRBV9; 7 bases map to TRBD2. CDR3 size: 15 residues. The germline gives CDR1 SGDLS, CDR2 YYNGEE. Trimming took 0 bases from V and 1 from J; bases not matched to a gene: 1. The CDR3 sequence is CASSVAGGSYNEQFF. The CDR3, as DNA: TGTGCCAGCAGCGTAGCGGGGGGATCCTACAATGAGCAGTTCTTC. The full variable domain, rest sourced from reference TRBV9 and TRBJ2-1, is DSGVTQTPKHLITATGQRVTLRCSPRSGDLSVYWYQQSLDQGLQFLIQYYNGEERAKGNILERFSAQQFPDLHSELNLSSLELGDSALYFCASSVAGGSYNEQFFGPGTRLTVL.

This chain uses TRBV7-2 with TRBJ2-3, with D possibly matching TRBD2 (5 bases). The V and J ends lost 4 bases and 4 bases respectively, with 9 bases between them. Looked up from germline, CDR1 is SGHTA and CDR2 is FQGNSA. The CDR3 sequence is 13 residues long. CDR3 region: CASSSAGADTQYF. The CDR3 DNA is TGTGCCAGCAGCTCCGCCGGGGCAGATACGCAGTATTTT. The full variable domain, rest sourced from reference TRBV7-2 and TRBJ2-3, is GAGVSQSPSNKVTEKGKDVELRCDPISGHTALYWYRQSLGQGLEFLIYFQGNSAPDKSGLPSDRFSAERTGGSVSTLTIQRTQQEDSAVYLCASSSAGADTQYFGPGTRLTVL.